Below, 28 T cell receptor beta chains from the same sample are listed, as sequenced in a study of neoadjuvant anti-PD-1 for oral cavity cancer. Data came from immunoSEQ multiplex PCR; TCRdb stores just in-frame clones and leaves some out. The top ten hold approximately 2.8% of the sample, which has fewer than 70,000 clones, 65% to 85% seen once. This material consisted of PBMCs, taken before nivolumab (anti-PD-1) treatment. The source is a person between 40 and 80 years old with oral cavity squamous cell carcinoma.

This clone was recorded a few times. The chain is built from TRBV7-9 and TRBJ2-3; TRBD2 might be the D (5 bases). The germline V gene has CDR1 SEHNR and CDR2 FQNEAQ (reference sequence). The CDR3 sequence is 15 residues long. Between the trimmed V and J ends, which lost 1 base and 8 bases, there was a span of 16 bases. The CDR3 DNA sequence: TGTGCCAGCAGCTTAGGCGGCAGCCTAGGAGGTACGCAGTATTTT. Translation gives CASSLGGSLGGTQYF.

In this sample, this clone turned up once. The chain is built from TRBV27 and TRBJ2-1; a possible D gene is TRBD2 (6 bases). This CDR3 region has 15 residues. CDR1 is MNHEY, CDR2 SMNVEV, per germline (reference sequence). The V gene lost 5 bases and the J gene lost 4 bases, with 15 bases spanning the gap. The CDR3 reads CASSGGREKYNEQFF. The DNA for the CDR3 is TGTGCCAGCAGTGGAGGACGGGAGAAGTACAATGAGCAGTTCTTC.

The rearrangement links TRBV10-1 to TRBJ2-1, with TRBD1 matching 8 bases. The CDR3 spans 13 residues. CDR1 is WNHNN, CDR2 SYGVQD, per germline (reference sequence). The V and J ends lost 8 bases and 7 bases, in that order; junction bases with no gene match: 7. In DNA form, the CDR3 reads TGCGCCAGCCGAGGACAGGGTCAAAATGAGCAGTTCTTC. Translated: CASRGQGQNEQFF.

The chain has TRBV6-1 and TRBJ1-2, with D unclear. Trimming pared 1 base from V and 8 bases from J, leaving 11 bases between. Germline V gene sequence: CDR1 MNHNS, CDR2 SASEGT. CDR3 length equals 13 residues. The CDR3 reads CASSEEEGSGYTF. The CDR3 nucleotides are TGTGCCAGCAGTGAAGAGGAGGGATCAGGCTACACCTTC.

This clone was found once. The chain employs TRBV30 and TRBJ2-1, with unresolved D. The CDR3 has 14 amino acids. V lost 1 base to trimming and J lost 7 bases, with 14 bases between them. Germline CDR1 and CDR2: GTSNPN and SVGIG (reference sequence). In DNA form, the CDR3 reads TGTGCCTGGAGTGGGGCCAAGGTAGGGAATGAGCAGTTCTTC. Its protein is CAWSGAKVGNEQFF.

The chain uses TRBV6-5 and TRBJ1-5; tentative D call: TRBD1 (5 bases). The CDR3 loop spans 13 amino acids. From germline, CDR1 is MNHEY and CDR2 SVGAGI. Trimming cost V 6 bases and J 7 bases, with 13 bases left between them. CDR3 in amino acids: CASRQSRDQPQHF. The CDR3 DNA reads as TGTGCCAGCAGGCAGAGCCGGGACCAGCCCCAGCATTTT.

The J gene is TRBJ2-5, the V gene TRBV7-9; perhaps TRBD1 as D (6 bases). Germline CDR1 reads SEHNR; CDR2 reads FQNEAQ (reference sequence). The CDR3 runs to 14 residues. V dropped 2 bases and J dropped 0 bases, with 7 bases sitting between them. The CDR3 DNA reads as TGTGCCAGCAGCTTACAGGGGAACCAAGAGACCCAGTACTTC. It is translated as CASSLQGNQETQYF.

The rearrangement uses TRBV18 and TRBJ1-5; D gene uncertain. The CDR3 is 17 residues long. The germline V gene has CDR1 KGHSH and CDR2 LQKENI. V was cut by 2 bases and J by 1 base, with 15 bases left in between. The chain's CDR3 is CASSPRAAAFSNQPQHF. The CDR3 nucleotides read TGTGCCAGCTCACCAAGAGCTGCTGCTTTCAGCAATCAGCCCCAGCATTTT.

The chain has TRBV6-1 and TRBJ2-5, with D possibly called TRBD1 or TRBD2 (5 bases each). In germline, CDR1 is MNHNS, CDR2 SASEGT. The CDR3 length is 15 residues. V was clipped by 1 base and J by 2 bases, with 11 bases between them. CDR3 protein: CASSEEGRIQETQYF. The CDR3 nucleotides read TGTGCCAGCAGTGAAGAGGGACGGATACAAGAGACCCAGTACTTC.

The CDR3 sequence is CASSLLSVDTGDLSNQPQHF. CDR3 DNA: TGCGCCAGCAGCCTCCTAAGCGTTGACACAGGGGACCTTAGCAATCAGCCCCAGCATTTT. This rearrangement joins TRBV4-1 to TRBJ1-5; the match to TRBD1 covers 7 bases. The CDR3 length is 20 residues. Germline V gives CDR1 MGHRA, CDR2 YSYEKL. J was trimmed by 0 bases and V by 4 bases; bases with no gene match: 18.

The V gene is TRBV5-1, the J gene TRBJ1-1, with TRBD1 as a possible D gene (5 bases). This CDR3 is 15 amino acids long. Between the trimmed V and J ends, which lost 0 bases and 6 bases, there was a span of 15 bases. Germline CDR1 reads SGHRS; CDR2 reads YFSETQ. CDR3: CASSLGRRDSSEAFF. The DNA of the CDR3 is TGCGCCAGCAGCTTGGGACGCAGGGATAGTTCTGAAGCTTTCTTT.

This rearrangement joins TRBV11-3 to TRBJ2-2; tentatively, D is TRBD1 (5 bases). Trimming took 5 bases from V and 5 from J, leaving 9 bases between them. The CDR3 spans 13 residues. The germline CDR1 and CDR2 sequences are SGHNT and YENEEA. CDR3 protein: CASSGQGTGELFF. The CDR3, as DNA: TGTGCCAGCAGCGGGCAGGGTACCGGGGAGCTGTTTTTT.

The sample holds a few counts of this clone. The chain couples TRBV2 to TRBJ2-2, with TRBD2 identical over 11 bases. After removal of 7 bases from V and 5 bases from J, the junction contained 3 bases not matched to a gene. The CDR3 contains 14 residues. The germline gives CDR1 SNHLY, CDR2 FYNNEI. The CDR3 here is CASTSGGRTGELFF. CDR3 nucleotides: TGTGCCAGCACTAGCGGGGGGCGGACCGGGGAGCTGTTTTTT.

V usage is TRBV9 and J usage is TRBJ2-7, with 8 bases lining up with TRBD2. The CDR3 is 16 residues long. V was clipped by 5 bases and J by 3 bases; unmatched bases: 13. From germline, CDR1 is SGDLS and CDR2 YYNGEE. CDR3 in amino acids: CASSSVSPAGVYEQYF. The DNA of the CDR3 is TGTGCCAGCAGTAGCGTGTCCCCAGCGGGGGTCTACGAGCAGTACTTC.

The V gene is TRBV18, the J gene TRBJ1-4; D unresolved. The CDR3 extends over 16 amino acids. V was trimmed by 3 bases and J by 8 bases, leaving 19 bases between them. Germline V gene lookup returns CDR1 KGHSH and CDR2 LQKENI. CDR3 nucleotide sequence: TGTGCCAGCTCACCTTCGCCGGGTCCCTCGGGAGAAAAACTGTTTTTT. Translated, it gives CASSPSPGPSGEKLFF.

The chain recombines TRBV18 with TRBJ2-5, with a possible D match to TRBD2 (6 bases). The ends were cut back, 3 bases at V and 2 bases at J, with 7 bases in the middle. Germline CDR1 KGHSH, CDR2 LQKENI. The CDR3 sequence is 13 residues long. CDR3 protein: CASSPGSQETQYF. In DNA, the CDR3 is TGTGCCAGCTCACCCGGGAGTCAAGAGACCCAGTACTTC. Complete variable domain (other parts from reference TRBV18 and TRBJ2-5): NAGVMQNPRHLVRRRGQEARLRCSPMKGHSHVYWYRQLPEEGLKFMVYLQKENIIDESGMPKERFSAEFPKEGPSILRIQQVVRGDSAAYFCASSPGSQETQYFGPGTRLLVL.

The chain combines TRBV9 with TRBJ1-6, with 7 positions matching TRBD1. Germline lookup yields CDR1 SGDLS and CDR2 YYNGEE. The junction had 2 bases not matched to a gene; V was cut back by 0 bases and J by 14 bases. This CDR3 region has 12 residues. The CDR3 DNA sequence: TGTGCCAGCAGCGTAGTCGGACAGGCCCTCCACTTT. Translation gives CASSVVGQALHF.

The chain has TRBV6-5 and TRBJ1-3; the D is unclear. Germline CDR1 and CDR2: MNHEY and SVGAGI. The CDR3 is made up of 15 amino acids. V shed 8 bases and J shed 1 base, with 15 bases lying between them. CDR3 nucleotides: TGTGCCAGCGGCGGAGGGCGTATGTCTGGAAACACCATATATTTT. This translates into CASGGGRMSGNTIYF.

The chain is built from TRBV5-1 and TRBJ2-4; 12 nucleotides line up with TRBD2. J was trimmed by 8 bases and V by 4 bases; bases with no gene match: 4. The germline V gene encodes CDR1 SGHRS and CDR2 YFSETQ. The CDR3 totals 14 residues. CDR3 residues: CASSPRLAGDIQYF. The DNA of the CDR3 is TGCGCCAGCAGCCCCAGACTAGCGGGGGACATTCAGTACTTC.

The chain recombines TRBV5-4 with TRBJ2-3, with 7 bases that match TRBD1. This CDR3 has 15 amino acids. Germline values: CDR1 SGHNT, CDR2 YYREEE (reference sequence). Germline trimming cut 4 bases from V and 3 bases from J; bases unmatched to any gene: 8. CDR3 sequence reads: CASSPGDRQTDTQYF. Here the CDR3 DNA reads TGTGCCAGCAGCCCCGGGGACAGACAGACAGATACGCAGTATTTT.

J is TRBJ2-7 and V is TRBV19; D gene ambiguous. Germline lookup yields CDR1 LNHDA and CDR2 SQIVND (reference sequence). The CDR3 loop spans 13 amino acids. V lost 7 bases, J lost 1 base, and 11 bases lay in between. CDR3 loop: CASKSQTSYEQYF. The CDR3 DNA reads as TGTGCCAGTAAGTCCCAGACATCCTACGAGCAGTACTTC.

The chain recombines TRBV5-3 with TRBJ1-3; D remains unclear. TRBV5-3 is placed among ORFs of uncertain function. Trimming left V 3 bases short and J 4 bases short, with 14 bases between. The CDR3 is 15 residues long. CDR3 in amino acids: CARSSLARRGNTIYF. The CDR3 region has the DNA TGTGCCAGAAGCTCCCTCGCCCGGCGAGGAAACACCATATATTTT.

Regarding this clone: Germline and junction disagree at one end, which may indicate a read error. The genes are TRBV7-7 and TRBJ2-2, with D maybe TRBD2 (5 bases). The CDR3 sequence is 13 residues long. CDR1 is SSHAT, CDR2 FNYEAQ, per germline (reference sequence). CDR3 nucleotide sequence: TGTGCTAGCAGCTCGAGGAGCGGCGGGGAGCTGTTTTTT. Translating it yields CASSSRSGGELFF.

This sequence joins TRBV6-1 and TRBJ2-2, with D unresolved. The CDR3 has 14 residues. V was cut by 7 bases and J by 7 bases, with 16 bases left in between. Germline lookup yields CDR1 MNHNS and CDR2 SASEGT. The CDR3: CASNALPSVGELFF. In nucleotides, the CDR3 is TGTGCCAGCAACGCGCTCCCAAGCGTCGGGGAGCTGTTTTTT.

In nucleotides, the CDR3 is TGCAGCGTTGAGCCACAGGGCGTTTATGGCTACACCTTC. It translates to CSVEPQGVYGYTF. The chain joins TRBV29-1 to TRBJ1-2, with D possibly matching TRBD1 (6 bases). With 3 bases removed from V and 5 bases from J, the gap between germline ends came to 13 bases. There are 13 residues in the CDR3. Germline V gene sequence: CDR1 SQVTM, CDR2 ANQGSEA.

The rearrangement links TRBV29-1 to TRBJ1-2; D is ambiguous. Germline CDR1 and CDR2: SQVTM and ANQGSEA. V gave up 1 base and J gave up 6 bases, with 9 bases separating them. The CDR3 loop spans 12 amino acids. CDR3 protein: CSVEASRDGYTF. Written as DNA, the CDR3 is TGCAGCGTTGAAGCTTCCCGAGATGGCTACACCTTC.

This chain uses TRBV27 with TRBJ1-1; D gene uncertain. Between the trimmed V and J ends, which lost 0 bases and 6 bases, there was a span of 8 bases. The V gene's germline CDR1 is MNHEY and CDR2 SMNVEV (reference sequence). This CDR3 is 13 amino acids long. The CDR3 reads CASSLSYDAEAFF. In DNA, the CDR3 is TGTGCCAGCAGTTTATCGTATGACGCTGAAGCTTTCTTT.

The chain carries TRBV9 and TRBJ2-3; possibly TRBD2 for D (6 bases). The CDR3 spans 16 residues. V was cut by 4 bases and J by 2 bases, with 17 bases left in between. Looked up from germline, CDR1 is SGDLS and CDR2 is YYNGEE. Written as DNA, the CDR3 is TGTGCCAGCAGCCCCCGGTGGGGCGGGGCCACAGATACGCAGTATTTT. This codes for CASSPRWGGATDTQYF.